Below, 9 T cell receptor beta chains from the same sample are listed, as sequenced in a study of response to subunit inactivated influenza vaccine. Via MiXCR, TCRdb re-called the RT-PCR reads, giving one row per CDR3 protein. The sample lists 430,000 or so distinct CDR3 sequences; about 10% were seen once. The sample here was PBMCs from blood, taken roughly 46 days after vaccination. These receptors all come from a man aged 45-65 years who received an inactivated influenza vaccine.

Details on this clonotype: One end of the junction does not line up with germline, which may come from a read error. J is TRBJ2-1 and V is TRBV27, with TRBD2 matching 11 bases. The V gene's germline CDR1 is MNHEY and CDR2 SMNVEV (reference sequence). The CDR3 has 18 amino acids. CDR3 in DNA: TGTGCCAGAAGTTTTGATCTTGCAGGGACTAGCGGATTTAATGAGCAGTTCTTC. Amino acid sequence: CARSFDLAGTSGFNEQFF.

This clonotype was observed a handful of times. The V call is TRBV2, the J call TRBJ1-6; weak D call: TRBD1 (6 bases). Between the trimmed V and J ends, which lost 8 bases and 10 bases, there was a span of 15 bases. This CDR3 spans 13 amino acids. Germline CDR1 and CDR2: SNHLY and FYNNEI. The CDR3, as DNA: TGTGCCAGCCACCGACAGGACCGATCACCCCTCCACTTT. Translated: CASHRQDRSPLHF. The variable domain in full, completed from reference TRBV2 and TRBJ1-6, reads EPEVTQTPSHQVTQMGQEVILRCVPISNHLYFYWYRQILGQKVEFLVSFYNNEISEKSEIFDDQFSVERPDGSNFTLKIRSTKLEDSAMYFCASHRQDRSPLHFGNGTRLTVT.

The sample holds many counts of this clonotype. The chain recombines TRBV27 with TRBJ1-5, with unresolved D. The CDR3 loop spans 15 amino acids. Germline assignment: CDR1 MNHEY and CDR2 SMNVEV (reference sequence). V shed 6 bases and J shed 4 bases, with 16 bases lying between them. CDR3 nucleotides: TGTGCCAGCAGCTCCTCCGCGGTCGGGAATCAGCCCCAGCATTTT. It is translated as CASSSSAVGNQPQHF.

This clonotype was detected many times. The chain is built from TRBV9 and TRBJ2-1; the D gene could be TRBD1 or TRBD2 (7 bases each). This CDR3 is 15 amino acids long. Per germline, CDR1 SGDLS and CDR2 YYNGEE. The V and J ends lost 3 bases and 9 bases respectively, with 19 bases between them. CDR3 DNA: TGTGCCAGCAGCGGTCGACAGGGAGGGCTGAGTGAGCAGTTCTTC. This translates into CASSGRQGGLSEQFF.

J is TRBJ2-7 and V is TRBV10-3; tentatively, D is TRBD2 (6 bases). V dropped 8 bases and J dropped 0 bases, with 14 bases sitting between them. Germline lookup yields CDR1 ENHRY and CDR2 SYGVKD. This CDR3 comprises 14 residues. The CDR3 region is CAIHPEGSSYEQYF. The CDR3 nucleotides read TGTGCCATCCATCCGGAGGGAAGCTCCTACGAGCAGTACTTC.

This clonotype was observed a handful of times. The rearrangement links TRBV20-1 to TRBJ2-3; D unresolved. The length of the CDR3 is 11 residues. CDR1 and CDR2 from the germline V gene are DFQATT and SNEGSKA (reference sequence). Trimming pared 5 bases from V and 6 bases from J, leaving 9 bases between. In DNA form, the CDR3 reads TGCAGTGCTGGAACCTTGGATACGCAGTATTTT. Residues: CSAGTLDTQYF.

This clonotype was picked up many times. The chain carries TRBV4-3 and TRBJ2-5, with D unresolved. Trimming removed 1 base from V and 1 base from J, with 4 bases in between. The CDR3 sequence is 13 residues long. CDR1 and CDR2 from the germline V gene are LGHNA and YSLEER. The CDR3 loop reads CASSQGGQETQYF. CDR3 DNA sequence: TGCGCCAGCAGCCAAGGGGGCCAAGAGACCCAGTACTTC.

Concerning this clonotype itself: The junction departs from the called germline gene at one end, perhaps through a read error. The chain carries TRBV20-1 and TRBJ2-2; the D is unclear. Germline CDR1 reads DFQATT; CDR2 reads SNEGSKA (reference sequence). CDR3 length: 13 residues. This CDR3 is CSARDTNTGELFF. CDR3 coding DNA: TGCAGTGCCAGAGACACGAACACCGGGGAGCTGTTTTTT.

This clonotype was counted between two and nine times. The chain employs TRBV4-3 and TRBJ2-5; D may be TRBD2 (6 bases). Per the germline V gene, CDR1 is LGHNA and CDR2 is YSLEER. With 0 bases removed from V and 4 bases from J, the gap between germline ends came to 15 bases. CDR3 size: 16 residues. The CDR3 sequence is CASSQEVSWRGETQYF. The CDR3 DNA is TGCGCCAGCAGCCAAGAAGTTTCTTGGAGGGGAGAGACCCAGTACTTC.